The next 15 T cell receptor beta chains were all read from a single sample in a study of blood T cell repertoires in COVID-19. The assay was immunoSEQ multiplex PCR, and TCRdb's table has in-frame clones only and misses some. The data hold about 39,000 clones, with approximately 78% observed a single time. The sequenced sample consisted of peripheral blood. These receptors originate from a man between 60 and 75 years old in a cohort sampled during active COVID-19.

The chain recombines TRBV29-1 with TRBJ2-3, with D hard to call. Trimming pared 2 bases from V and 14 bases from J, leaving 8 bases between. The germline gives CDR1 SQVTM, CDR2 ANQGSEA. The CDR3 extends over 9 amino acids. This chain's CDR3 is CSVETSGYF. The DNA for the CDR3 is TGCAGCGTTGAAACCTCCGGGTATTTT.

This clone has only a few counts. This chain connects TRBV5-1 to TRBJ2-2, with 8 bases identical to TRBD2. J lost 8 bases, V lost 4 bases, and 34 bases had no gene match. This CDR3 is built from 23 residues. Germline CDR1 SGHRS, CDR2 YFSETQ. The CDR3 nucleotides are TGCGCCAGCAGCCCGCCAGAATCCAGCGGGGGCATTTGGTCGGAATTCCATTGGGGGGAGCTGTTTTTT. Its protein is CASSPPESSGGIWSEFHWGELFF.

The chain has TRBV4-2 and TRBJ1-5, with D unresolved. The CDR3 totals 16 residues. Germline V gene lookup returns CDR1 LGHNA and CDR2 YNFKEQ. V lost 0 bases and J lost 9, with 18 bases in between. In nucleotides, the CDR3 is TGTGCCAGCAGCCAAGAGGGGAGACCCCTAAAGGGGCCCCAGCATTTT. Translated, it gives CASSQEGRPLKGPQHF.

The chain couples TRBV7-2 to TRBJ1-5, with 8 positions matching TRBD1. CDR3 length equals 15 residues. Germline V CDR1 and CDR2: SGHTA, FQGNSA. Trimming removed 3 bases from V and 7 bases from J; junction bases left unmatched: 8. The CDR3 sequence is CASSLGQARGQPQHF. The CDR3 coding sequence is TGTGCCAGCAGCTTGGGACAGGCCAGGGGGCAGCCCCAGCATTTT.

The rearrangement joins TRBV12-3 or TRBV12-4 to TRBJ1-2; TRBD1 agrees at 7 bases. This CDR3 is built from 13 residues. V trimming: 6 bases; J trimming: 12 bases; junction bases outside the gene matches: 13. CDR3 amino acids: CASSIAGQKGDTF. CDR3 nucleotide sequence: TGTGCCAGCAGCATAGCGGGACAGAAGGGTGACACCTTC.

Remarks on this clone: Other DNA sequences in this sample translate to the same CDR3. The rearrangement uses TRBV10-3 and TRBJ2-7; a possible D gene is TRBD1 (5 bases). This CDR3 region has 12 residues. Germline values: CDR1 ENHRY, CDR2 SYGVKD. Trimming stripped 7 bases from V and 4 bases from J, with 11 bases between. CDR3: CAIMGQGYEQYF. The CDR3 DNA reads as TGTGCCATCATGGGGCAGGGTTACGAGCAGTACTTC.

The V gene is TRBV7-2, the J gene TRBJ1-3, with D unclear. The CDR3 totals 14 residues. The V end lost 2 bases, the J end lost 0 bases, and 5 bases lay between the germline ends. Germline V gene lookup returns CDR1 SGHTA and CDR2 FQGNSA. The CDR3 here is CASSLTSSGNTIYF. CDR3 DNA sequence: TGTGCCAGCAGCTTAACAAGCTCTGGAAACACCATATATTTT.

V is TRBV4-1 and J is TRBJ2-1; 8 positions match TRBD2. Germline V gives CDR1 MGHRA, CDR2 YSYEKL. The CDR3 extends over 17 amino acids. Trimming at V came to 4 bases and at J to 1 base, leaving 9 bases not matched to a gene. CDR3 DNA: TGCGCCAGCAGCCGCCAGGGACTAGTTCTGTCCTACAATGAGCAGTTCTTC. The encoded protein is CASSRQGLVLSYNEQFF.

The CDR3 loop is CSASIQGRSTEAFF. DNA for the CDR3: TGCAGTGCTAGTATACAGGGTCGGAGCACTGAAGCTTTCTTT. The chain links TRBV20-1 to TRBJ1-1; tentatively, D is TRBD1 (6 bases). This CDR3 region has 14 residues. The germline V gene has CDR1 DFQATT and CDR2 SNEGSKA (reference sequence). V gave up 3 bases and J gave up 4 bases, with 15 bases separating them.

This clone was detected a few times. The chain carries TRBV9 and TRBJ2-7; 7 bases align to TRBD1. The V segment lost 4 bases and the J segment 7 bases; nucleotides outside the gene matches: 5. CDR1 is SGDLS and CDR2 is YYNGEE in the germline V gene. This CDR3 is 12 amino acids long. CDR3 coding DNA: TGTGCCAGCAGCCTCCCAGGGGGAGAGCAGTACTTC. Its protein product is CASSLPGGEQYF.

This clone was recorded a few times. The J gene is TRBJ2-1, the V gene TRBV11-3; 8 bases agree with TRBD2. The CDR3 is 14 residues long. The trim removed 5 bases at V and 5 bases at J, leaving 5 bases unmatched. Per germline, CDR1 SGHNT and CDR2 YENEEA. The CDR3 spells CASSAGGENNEQFF. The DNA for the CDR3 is TGTGCCAGCAGCGCGGGAGGCGAAAACAATGAGCAGTTCTTC.

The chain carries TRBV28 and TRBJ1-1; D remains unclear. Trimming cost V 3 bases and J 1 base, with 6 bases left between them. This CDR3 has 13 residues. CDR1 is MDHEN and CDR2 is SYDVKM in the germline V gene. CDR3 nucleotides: TGTGCCAGCAGTTTTTTCGGGAACACTGAAGCTTTCTTT. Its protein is CASSFFGNTEAFF. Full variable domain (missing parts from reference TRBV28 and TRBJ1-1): DVKVTQSSRYLVKRTGEKVFLECVQDMDHENMFWYRQDPGLGLRLIYFSYDVKMKEKGDIPEGYSVSREKKERFSLILESASTNQTSMYLCASSFFGNTEAFFGQGTRLTVV.

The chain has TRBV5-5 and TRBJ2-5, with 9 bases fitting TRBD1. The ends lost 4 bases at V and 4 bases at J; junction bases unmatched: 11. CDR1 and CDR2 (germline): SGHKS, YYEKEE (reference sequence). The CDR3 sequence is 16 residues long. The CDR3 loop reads CASSGRDRVWGETQYF. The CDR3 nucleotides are TGTGCCAGCAGCGGCCGGGACAGGGTGTGGGGAGAGACCCAGTACTTC.

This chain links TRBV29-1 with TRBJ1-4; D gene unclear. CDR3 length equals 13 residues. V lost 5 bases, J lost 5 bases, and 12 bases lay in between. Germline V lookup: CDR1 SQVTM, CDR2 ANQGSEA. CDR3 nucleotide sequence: TGCAGCGTTCAAAGGGCTAGCAATGAAAAACTGTTTTTT. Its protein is CSVQRASNEKLFF.

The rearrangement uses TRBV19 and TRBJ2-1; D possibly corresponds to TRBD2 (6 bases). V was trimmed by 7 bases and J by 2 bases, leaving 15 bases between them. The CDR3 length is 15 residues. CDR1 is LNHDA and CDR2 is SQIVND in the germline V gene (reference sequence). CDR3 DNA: TGTGCCAGTACTTCAGGGATAGCGGCCTACAATGAGCAGTTCTTC. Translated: CASTSGIAAYNEQFF.